This TCR beta chain derives from a study of beta chain features in type 1 diabetes. Study-level findings and limits: PCR may have favored shorter templates equally in patients and controls. Moderate yet significant TCRB CDR3 shortening was seen in Type 1 diabetes patients in all four CD4+ subsets.

V lost 3 bases to trimming and J lost 1 base, with 13 bases between them. Germline V gene sequence: CDR1 SGHNT, CDR2 YYREEE (reference sequence). The CDR3 contains 15 residues. In the case of this clone: Its antigen is not known.

TCRB transcripts that were expressed got sequenced, as all of the isolated RNA had been reverse transcribed. Mean read depth for naive, central memory and regulatory T cell samples was several million reads. The method was immunoSEQ multiplex PCR; TCRdb's version includes in-frame clones alone and lacks a portion of them. The sample shows roughly 280,000 clones, 24% of them seen only once. This TCR was recovered from a young woman with type 1 diabetes. Sequencing was carried out using naive CD4+ T cells from blood. V is TRBV5-4 and J is TRBJ1-1; a weak D match, TRBD1 (6 bases). The CDR3 region is CASSSKVTGNTEAFF. The CDR3 DNA sequence: TGTGCCAGCAGCTCTAAGGTGACAGGGAACACTGAAGCTTTCTTT.